This T cell receptor beta chain came from a study of cytomegalovirus exposure and HLA in healthy donors. About the research overall: Earlier, 150 million to 200 million T cells were analyzed, and more than 100 million unique TCR beta sequences were found among them. The Caucasian-associated ancestry cluster held over 65% of roughly 400 genotyped donors. Study-level findings and limits: Researchers reported that a few CMV-associated chains were confirmed in vitro as CMV antigen-specific.

A multiplex PCR was run with 60 Vbeta primers and 13 Jbeta primers. Method: immunoSEQ multiplex PCR; TCRdb's copy keeps in-frame clones and lacks some. In the table there are around 65,000 clones, roughly 87% of which are singletons. To note about this clone: The antigen is undetermined.

Germline V gives CDR1 MDHEN, CDR2 SYDVKM. With V trimmed by 5 bases and J by 0 bases, 7 bases remained unmatched. This CDR3 spans 15 amino acids. The genes are TRBV28 and TRBJ2-7, with 7 bases lining up with TRBD2. This TCR was recovered from a female donor in good health and CMV-seronegative. Material: PBMCs. The DNA for the CDR3 is TGTGCCAGCAGTGGAGCTAGCGGTACCTCCTACGAGCAGTACTTC. It encodes CASSGASGTSYEQYF.